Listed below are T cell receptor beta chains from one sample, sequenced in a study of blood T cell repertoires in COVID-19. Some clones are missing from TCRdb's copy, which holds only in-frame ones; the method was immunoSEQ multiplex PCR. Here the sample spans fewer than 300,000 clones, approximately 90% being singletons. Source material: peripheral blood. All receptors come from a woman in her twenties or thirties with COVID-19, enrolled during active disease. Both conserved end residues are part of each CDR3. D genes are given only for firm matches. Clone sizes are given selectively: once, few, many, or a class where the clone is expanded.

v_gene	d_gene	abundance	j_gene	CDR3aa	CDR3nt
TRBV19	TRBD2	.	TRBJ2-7	CASMGLAGTTYEQYF	TGTGCCAGTATGGGACTAGCGGGTACGACCTACGAGCAGTACTTC
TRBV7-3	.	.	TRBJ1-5	CASTFHYLQKRQPQHF	TGTGCCAGCACCTTCCATTATCTTCAGAAACGTCAGCCCCAGCATTTT
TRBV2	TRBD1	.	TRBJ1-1	CASDRTGGNTEAFF	TGTGCCAGCGACCGGACAGGTGGGAACACTGAAGCTTTCTTT
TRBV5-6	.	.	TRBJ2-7	CASRMTGNYEQYF	TGTGCCAGCAGGATGACAGGCAACTACGAGCAGTACTTC
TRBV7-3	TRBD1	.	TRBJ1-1	CASSFPPRQGRPLEKAEAFF	TGTGCCAGCAGCTTTCCCCCCCGACAGGGTAGGCCCCTTGAAAAGGCTGAAGCTTTCTTT
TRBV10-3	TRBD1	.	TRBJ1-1	CATSGTENTEAFF	TGTGCCACTTCCGGGACAGAGAACACTGAAGCTTTCTTT
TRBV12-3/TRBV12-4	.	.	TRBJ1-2	CASSPRGIYGYTF	TGTGCCAGCAGCCCACGGGGAATCTATGGCTACACCTTC
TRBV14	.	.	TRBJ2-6	CASSQDTGKAGANVLTF	TGTGCCAGCAGCCAAGATACGGGGAAGGCTGGGGCCAACGTCCTGACTTTC
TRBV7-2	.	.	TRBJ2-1	CASSLFIGAAYNEQFF	TGTGCCAGCAGCTTATTTATTGGAGCAGCCTACAATGAGCAGTTCTTC
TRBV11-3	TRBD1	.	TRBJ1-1	CASSPGTGAGDGNTEAFF	TGTGCCAGCAGCCCCGGGACAGGGGCCGGGGACGGGAACACTGAAGCTTTCTTT
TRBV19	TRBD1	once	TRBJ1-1	CASSPTQRDRNTEAFF	TGTGCCAGTAGTCCCACCCAAAGGGACAGGAACACTGAAGCTTTCTTT
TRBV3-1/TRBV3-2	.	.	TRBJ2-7	CASSPSSYEQYF	TGTGCCAGCAGCCCCAGTTCCTACGAGCAGTACTTC
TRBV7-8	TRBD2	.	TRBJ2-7	CATREAGGGYEQYF	TGTGCCACCAGGGAGGCGGGAGGAGGGTACGAGCAGTACTTC
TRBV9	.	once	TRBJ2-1	CASSVTSTIYEQFF	TGTGCCAGCAGCGTTACTAGTACAATTTATGAGCAGTTCTTC
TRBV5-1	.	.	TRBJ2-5	CASSSGVGPQETQYF	TGCGCCAGCAGCTCGGGGGTGGGACCCCAAGAGACCCAGTACTTC
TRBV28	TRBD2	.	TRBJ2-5	CASSSPSGGDF	TGTGCCAGCAGTTCCCCCAGCGGGGGGGACTTC
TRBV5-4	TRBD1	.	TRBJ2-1	CASSADRGRDDEQFF	TGTGCCAGCAGCGCAGACAGGGGGCGGGACGATGAGCAGTTCTTC
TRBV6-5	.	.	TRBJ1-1	CASSYSSGQRNTEAFF	TGTGCCAGCAGTTACTCGAGTGGACAGCGGAACACTGAAGCTTTCTTT
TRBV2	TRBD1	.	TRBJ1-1	CASSEVGTVEAFF	TGTGCCAGCAGTGAAGTCGGGACAGTTGAAGCTTTCTTT
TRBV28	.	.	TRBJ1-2	CASSFPRGETNYGYTF	TGTGCCAGCAGTTTCCCACGGGGTGAGACCAACTATGGCTACACCTTC
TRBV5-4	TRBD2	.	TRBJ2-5	CASSLSTSGGGKTQYF	TGTGCCAGCAGCTTGTCTACTAGCGGGGGGGGAAAGACCCAGTACTTC
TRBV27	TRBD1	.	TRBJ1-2	CASRRDSYYGYTF	TGTGCCAGCCGCCGGGACAGCTATTATGGCTACACCTTC
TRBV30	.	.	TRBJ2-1	CAQNYLNNEQFF	TGTGCCCAGAACTATTTAAACAATGAGCAGTTCTTC
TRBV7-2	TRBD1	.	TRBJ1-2	CASSFDRGTYGYTF	TGTGCCAGCAGTTTTGACAGGGGAACCTATGGCTACACCTTC
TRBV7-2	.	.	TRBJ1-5	CASSLNGRVQPQHF	TGTGCCAGCAGCTTAAATGGCCGGGTCCAGCCCCAGCATTTT
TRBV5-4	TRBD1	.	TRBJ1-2	CASSLQGVSYGYTF	TGTGCCAGCAGCTTGCAGGGGGTATCCTATGGCTACACCTTC
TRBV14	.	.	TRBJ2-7	CASSQAVYEQYF	TGTGCCAGCAGCCAAGCGGTCTACGAGCAGTACTTC
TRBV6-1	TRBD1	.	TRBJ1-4	CASSEGQGLFF	TGTGCCAGCAGTGAAGGACAGGGGCTGTTTTTT
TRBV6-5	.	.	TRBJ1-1	CASSPGDHAEAFF	TGTGCCAGCAGCCCAGGGGATCACGCTGAAGCTTTCTTT
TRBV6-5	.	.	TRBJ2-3	CASSFGSSTDTQYF	TGTGCCAGCAGTTTCGGGAGTAGCACAGATACGCAGTATTTT
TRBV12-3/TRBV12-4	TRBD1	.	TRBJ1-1	CASYQRQGAEAFF	TGTGCCAGCTATCAAAGACAGGGCGCTGAAGCTTTCTTT
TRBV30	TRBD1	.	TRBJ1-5	CAWSVTGANQPQHF	TGTGCCTGGAGTGTAACAGGGGCAAATCAGCCCCAGCATTTT
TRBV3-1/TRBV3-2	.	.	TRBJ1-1	CASSQELGRGGTEAFF	TGTGCCAGCAGCCAAGAGTTAGGCAGAGGAGGCACTGAAGCTTTCTTT
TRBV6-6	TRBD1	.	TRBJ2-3	CASSQPLIPGQVLYTQYF	TGTGCCAGCAGTCAACCCTTAATACCGGGACAGGTTCTTTATACGCAGTATTTT
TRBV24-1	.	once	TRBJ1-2	CATSDSGRESDGYTF	TGTGCCACCAGTGATTCGGGCAGGGAAAGCGATGGCTACACCTTC
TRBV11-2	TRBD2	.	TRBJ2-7	CASSGLAGPRSYEQYF	TGTGCCAGCAGTGGACTAGCGGGCCCAAGGAGCTACGAGCAGTACTTC
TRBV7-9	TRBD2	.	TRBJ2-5	CASSLGLAGPTPQETQYF	TGTGCCAGCAGCCTTGGACTAGCGGGACCTACCCCCCAAGAGACCCAGTACTTC
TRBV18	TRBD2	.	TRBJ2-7	CASSPGLENYEQYF	TGTGCCAGCTCACCCGGACTAGAAAACTACGAGCAGTACTTC
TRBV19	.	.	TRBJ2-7	CASRATGKTYEQYF	TGTGCCAGTAGAGCGACAGGAAAAACCTACGAGCAGTACTTC
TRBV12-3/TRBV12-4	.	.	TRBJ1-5	CASSPEQGPQHF	TGTGCCAGCAGTCCCGAACAGGGTCCCCAGCATTTT
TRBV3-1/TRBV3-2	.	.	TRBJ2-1	CASSQDNGGPRHNEQFF	TGTGCCAGCAGCCAAGATAACGGGGGGCCGAGACACAATGAGCAGTTCTTC
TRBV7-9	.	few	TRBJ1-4	CASSLDRRDGLEKLFF	TGTGCCAGCAGCTTAGATAGGAGGGACGGATTAGAAAAACTGTTTTTT
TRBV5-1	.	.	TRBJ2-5	CASSLLPGSQETQYF	TGCGCCAGCAGCCTACTCCCGGGATCACAAGAGACCCAGTACTTC
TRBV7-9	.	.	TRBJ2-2	CASSLGLSGGTGELFF	TGTGCCAGCAGCTTAGGGCTTAGCGGCGGCACCGGGGAGCTGTTTTTT
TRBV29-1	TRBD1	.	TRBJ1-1	CSAHRGLTEAFF	TGCAGCGCACACAGGGGGCTCACTGAAGCTTTCTTT
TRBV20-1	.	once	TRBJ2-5	CSAPVIETQYF	TGCAGTGCCCCGGTTATCGAGACCCAGTACTTC
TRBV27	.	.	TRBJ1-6	CASSPILREYNSPLHF	TGTGCCAGCAGTCCGATCCTCAGGGAATATAATTCACCCCTCCACTTT
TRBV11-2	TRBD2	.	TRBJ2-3	CASSLGLASTDTQYF	TGTGCCAGCAGCCTCGGACTAGCCAGCACAGATACGCAGTATTTT
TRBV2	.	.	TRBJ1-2	CASSVSGWGYTF	TGTGCCAGCAGTGTATCAGGTTGGGGCTACACCTTC
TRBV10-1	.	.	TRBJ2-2	CASSNRSNTGELFF	TGCGCCAGCAGTAATCGGTCGAACACCGGGGAGCTGTTTTTT
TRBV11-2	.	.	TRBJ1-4	CASSLRGAANEKLFF	TGTGCCAGCAGCTTACGGGGGGCTGCTAATGAAAAACTGTTTTTT
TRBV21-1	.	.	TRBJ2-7	CASSKFSGQSEGYEQYF	TGTGCCAGCAGCAAATTTTCGGGACAGTCGGAGGGCTACGAGCAGTACTTC
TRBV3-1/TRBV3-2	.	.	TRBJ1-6	CASSQGQDNSPLHF	TGTGCCAGCAGCCAAGGACAGGATAATTCACCCCTCCACTTT